A selection of T cell receptor beta chains follows, all from one sample in a study of blood T cell repertoires in COVID-19. Some clones are missing from TCRdb's copy, which holds only in-frame ones; the method was immunoSEQ multiplex PCR. The table has around 250,000 clones, around 90% seen once. Specimen: peripheral blood. The receptors originated from a woman aged 70-85 years with COVID-19, enrolled during active disease. Each CDR3 is given with its conserved first and last residue. A D gene is named only where the DNA matches it firmly. The size entry is marked missing in some rows and otherwise reads once, few, many or a size class.

V: TRBV7-9
length: 15
size: NA
D: TRBD2
J: TRBJ2-3
DNA: TGTGCCAGCAGCTTAGGTAGCGGGATCACAGATACGCAGTATTTT
CDR3: CASSLGSGITDTQYF

V: TRBV7-8
length: 18
size: NA
D: TRBD2
J: TRBJ2-5
DNA: TGTGCCAGCAGCTTAGACTCGGGGGCTAGCGGGGAGCGGGAGACCCAGTACTTC
CDR3: CASSLDSGASGERETQYF

V: TRBV11-2
length: 15
size: NA
D: NA
J: TRBJ1-1
DNA: TGTGCCAGCAGCTTCAGACGCGGGGGCGAGGGCGAAGCTTTCTTT
CDR3: CASSFRRGGEGEAFF

V: TRBV7-8
length: 17
size: NA
D: TRBD1
J: TRBJ1-1
DNA: TGTGCCAGCAGCAAGGACAGGGTGTGGAGCCGGAGGACTGAAGCTTTCTTT
CDR3: CASSKDRVWSRRTEAFF

V: TRBV7-9
length: 14
size: NA
D: NA
J: TRBJ1-6
DNA: TGTGCCAGCAGCTTAGGACGGGATAATTCACCCCTCCACTTT
CDR3: CASSLGRDNSPLHF

V: TRBV9
length: 15
size: NA
D: NA
J: TRBJ2-1
DNA: TGTGCCAGCAGCGTAGTAGCGGACTCCCCCCATGAGCAGTTCTTC
CDR3: CASSVVADSPHEQFF

V: TRBV19
length: 15
size: NA
D: NA
J: TRBJ1-3
DNA: TGTGCCAGTGAACCCGGGACAACATTAGGAAACACCATATATTTT
CDR3: CASEPGTTLGNTIYF

V: TRBV7-2
length: 13
size: NA
D: NA
J: TRBJ1-1
DNA: TGTGCCAGCAGCCAGACAATGAACACTGAAGCTTTCTTT
CDR3: CASSQTMNTEAFF

V: TRBV7-9
length: 11
size: few
D: NA
J: TRBJ2-5
DNA: TGTGCCAGCAGCTTCAAAGAGACCCAGTACTTC
CDR3: CASSFKETQYF

V: TRBV7-2
length: 15
size: NA
D: TRBD1
J: TRBJ1-5
DNA: TGTGCCAGCAGCTTAGAGACAGGGATCATTCAGCCCCAGCATTTT
CDR3: CASSLETGIIQPQHF

V: TRBV19
length: 15
size: NA
D: TRBD1
J: TRBJ2-5
DNA: TGTGCCAGTAGCCTCGGACAGGGCCGGGGAGAGACCCAGTACTTC
CDR3: CASSLGQGRGETQYF

V: TRBV5-5
length: 15
size: once
D: NA
J: TRBJ2-2
DNA: TGTGCCAGCAGCTTGGTAGCCACTAGAACCGGGGAGCTGTTTTTT
CDR3: CASSLVATRTGELFF

V: TRBV19
length: 14
size: once
D: TRBD2
J: TRBJ2-1
DNA: TGTGCCAGTAGTATGGCCGGGAGGTACAATGAGCAGTTCTTC
CDR3: CASSMAGRYNEQFF

V: TRBV9
length: 14
size: NA
D: TRBD1
J: TRBJ2-7
DNA: TGTGCCAGCAGCCCCGGACAGGGGGCCTACGAGCAGTACTTC
CDR3: CASSPGQGAYEQYF

V: TRBV20-1
length: 11
size: NA
D: NA
J: TRBJ2-7
DNA: TGCAGTGCCCCCCAGGGGTACGAGCAGTACTTC
CDR3: CSAPQGYEQYF

V: TRBV5-1
length: 19
size: NA
D: TRBD2
J: TRBJ2-3
DNA: TGCGCCAGCAGCTCCGGGACTAGCGGGAGAAGGGGGCACAGGGATACGCAGTATTTT
CDR3: CASSSGTSGRRGHRDTQYF

V: TRBV21-1
length: 17
size: few
D: NA
J: TRBJ1-2
DNA: TGTGCCAGCAGCTTAATCGTCCGGGACAGGGATTACTATGGCTACACCTTC
CDR3: CASSLIVRDRDYYGYTF

V: TRBV6-5
length: 14
size: NA
D: TRBD2
J: TRBJ2-1
DNA: TGTGCCAGCAAGGGACTAGCGGGGAGGAATGAGCAGTTCTTC
CDR3: CASKGLAGRNEQFF

V: TRBV6-5
length: 15
size: NA
D: NA
J: TRBJ2-2
DNA: TGTGCCAGCAGTCGGGACATAGCGAACACCGGGGAGCTGTTTTTT
CDR3: CASSRDIANTGELFF

V: TRBV6-6
length: 15
size: NA
D: TRBD1
J: TRBJ2-7
DNA: TGTGCCAGCAGCTCGACAGGGGGCAAAACCTACGAGCAGTACTTC
CDR3: CASSSTGGKTYEQYF

V: TRBV15
length: 14
size: NA
D: NA
J: TRBJ1-5
DNA: TGTGCCACCAGCAGAGGGACAGTGGATCGGCCCCAGCATTTT
CDR3: CATSRGTVDRPQHF

V: TRBV11-2
length: 15
size: NA
D: TRBD2
J: TRBJ2-5
DNA: TGTGCCAGCAGCTCTCTGACGGGGAGGGTAAAGACCCAGTACTTC
CDR3: CASSSLTGRVKTQYF

V: TRBV29-1
length: 15
size: NA
D: TRBD2
J: TRBJ2-2
DNA: TGCAGCGTTAGGGGGACTAGCGGGAACACCGGGGAGCTGTTTTTT
CDR3: CSVRGTSGNTGELFF

V: TRBV24-1
length: 17
size: NA
D: TRBD2
J: TRBJ2-1
DNA: TGTGCCACCAGTGACGACGGGACTAGCGGAGAGTACAATGAGCAGTTCTTC
CDR3: CATSDDGTSGEYNEQFF

V: TRBV5-4
length: 15
size: few
D: NA
J: TRBJ2-1
DNA: TGTGCCAGCAGCTTGTTCGGGACACCGTACAATGAGCAGTTCTTC
CDR3: CASSLFGTPYNEQFF

V: TRBV4-1
length: 14
size: NA
D: NA
J: TRBJ1-5
DNA: TGCGCCAGCAGCCAAGACAGGGCAAATCAGCCCCAGCATTTT
CDR3: CASSQDRANQPQHF

V: TRBV19
length: 20
size: NA
D: TRBD1
J: TRBJ1-5
DNA: TGTGCCAGTAACCAACTAAGGGGTGGGACAGGGGGCAGTAGCAATCAGCCCCAGCATTTT
CDR3: CASNQLRGGTGGSSNQPQHF

V: TRBV5-1
length: 13
size: NA
D: NA
J: TRBJ1-2
DNA: TGCGCCAGCAGCTTGGACGGTAACTATGGCTACACCTTC
CDR3: CASSLDGNYGYTF

V: TRBV11-2
length: 12
size: NA
D: NA
J: TRBJ2-3
DNA: TGTGCCAGCAGCTTGGGCAGGGATACGCAGTATTTT
CDR3: CASSLGRDTQYF

V: TRBV6-5
length: 13
size: NA
D: NA
J: TRBJ1-5
DNA: TGTGCCAGCAGCGACACGGGCAATCAGCCCCAGCATTTT
CDR3: CASSDTGNQPQHF

V: TRBV19
length: 14
size: NA
D: TRBD2
J: TRBJ2-1
DNA: TGTGCCAGTAACTCGGGACTAGCGTACAATGAGCAGTTCTTC
CDR3: CASNSGLAYNEQFF

V: TRBV4-3
length: 16
size: NA
D: TRBD2
J: TRBJ2-2
DNA: TGCGCCAGCAGCCAACTCTCGGCGGGAGACACCGGGGAGCTGTTTTTT
CDR3: CASSQLSAGDTGELFF

V: TRBV19
length: 19
size: NA
D: TRBD2
J: TRBJ2-3
DNA: TGTGCCAGTACATACAGCCCACCGGGACTAGCGGGAGCCTCAGATACGCAGTATTTT
CDR3: CASTYSPPGLAGASDTQYF

V: TRBV11-2
length: 16
size: NA
D: NA
J: TRBJ2-7
DNA: TGTGCCAGCAGCCCCACAGGGTACCCTGGGGCCTACGAGCAGTACTTC
CDR3: CASSPTGYPGAYEQYF